This TCR beta chain originates from a study of regulatory T cells in long-lasting Graves disease. The study's findings and limits: Fewer public clonotypes were shared by new patients (approximately 1,000) than by persistent patients (roughly 2,500).

V was clipped by 1 base and J by 8 bases, with 15 bases between them. The CDR3 consists of 14 residues. Per the germline V gene, CDR1 is DFQATT and CDR2 is SNEGSKA (reference sequence). The TCR beta library used iRepertoire HTBI primers with Arm-PCR amplification of CDR3. Each CDR3 protein is one row after TCRdb ran MiXCR on the multiplex PCR reads. The sample lists about 300,000 distinct CDR3 sequences; approximately 20% were seen once. This clonotype was counted many times. Its antigen is as yet unknown. Time point specified: persistent/refractory GD, antithyroid drugs over 5 years with positive TRAb. PBMC-extracted RNA yielded the TCR library.

The TCR sequence derives from a female donor with Graves disease. The chain links TRBV20-1 to TRBJ2-1; possible D gene TRBD2, 6 bases. Sequenced material: peripheral blood mononuclear cells (PBMCs), taken when the disease was refractory, from a patient treated with antithyroid drugs. The CDR3 region is CSARVLAEGYEQFF. CDR3 DNA sequence: TGCAGTGCTAGAGTCTTAGCGGAGGGGTATGAGCAGTTCTTC.